This TCR beta chain was sequenced during a study of blood T cell repertoires in COVID-19. Study at large: Acute and convalescent COVID-19 specimens originated in the United States, Italy and Spain.

Data came from immunoSEQ multiplex PCR; TCRdb stores just in-frame clones and leaves some out. Among about 300,000 clones, approximately 87% were seen once, and the ten largest hold roughly 1.6%. The CDR3 has 15 amino acids. V lost 4 bases, J lost 3 bases, and 15 bases lay in between. Germline V gene sequence: CDR1 SGHDN, CDR2 FVKESK. This clone was picked up one time. V gene TRBV14 combines with J gene TRBJ1-2; no clear D. The receptor comes from a woman in her forties who had recovered from COVID-19. Sample: peripheral blood. CDR3 sequence reads: CASSRPPVFDYGYTF. DNA of the CDR3: TGTGCCAGCAGCCGCCCTCCGGTATTTGACTATGGCTACACCTTC.